The 26 T cell receptor beta chains below were found in one sample sequenced in a study of CD8+ T cells in alopecia areata. The authors extracted RNA and reverse transcribed it into cDNA as the sequencing template. Repertoires were generated with immunoSEQ multiplex PCR, while TCRdb's copy carries only in-frame clones and drops some. This repertoire shows hundreds of thousands of clones, around two thirds found once; its top ten account for about 1.3%. This specimen was CD4+ T cells sorted from blood, taken at week 0. The source is a human donor with alopecia areata.

There are a few counts of this clone. V usage is TRBV29-1 and J usage is TRBJ1-1, with 9 nucleotides matching TRBD1. From germline, CDR1 is SQVTM and CDR2 ANQGSEA. Trimming removed 4 bases from V and 1 base from J; junction bases left unmatched: 7. This CDR3 has 15 residues. The CDR3 sequence: CSVGRLGQGNTEAFF. CDR3 sequence (DNA): TGCAGCGTTGGGCGTTTGGGACAGGGGAACACTGAAGCTTTCTTT.

CDR3 DNA sequence: TGTGCCTGGAGCGCCGGTGGGGGGGCCGTTAAGCAGTTCTTC. Amino acids: CAWSAGGGAVKQFF. The rearrangement links TRBV30 to TRBJ2-1, with TRBD2 as a possible D gene (7 bases). CDR1 is GTSNPN and CDR2 is SVGIG in the germline V gene (reference sequence). Trimming cost V 3 bases and J 11 bases, with 20 bases left between them. The CDR3 is 14 amino acids.

This chain uses TRBV5-1 with TRBJ2-7; no reliable D call. The CDR3 length is 11 residues. Germline loops: CDR1 SGHRS, CDR2 YFSETQ. V lost 6 bases and J 0 bases, leaving 4 bases between the germline ends. CDR3 amino acids: CASTSSYEQYF. CDR3 DNA sequence: TGCGCCAGCACCTCCTCCTACGAGCAGTACTTC.

V is TRBV30 and J is TRBJ1-6; maybe TRBD1 (5 bases). The CDR3 runs 14 residues. The germline gives CDR1 GTSNPN, CDR2 SVGIG (reference sequence). Deletions cut 3 bases from V and 9 bases from J, with 15 bases between. Written as DNA, the CDR3 is TGTGCCTGGAGGGAACCGGGACGAGGTTCACCCCTCCACTTT. Translation: CAWREPGRGSPLHF. Full variable domain (rest looked up from reference TRBV30 and TRBJ1-6): SQTIHQWPATLVQPVGSPLSLECTVEGTSNPNLYWYRQAAGRGLQLLFYSVGIGQISSEVPQNLSASRPQDRQFILSSKKLLLSDSGFYLCAWREPGRGSPLHFGNGTRLTVT.

This clone was seen a handful of times. V gene TRBV30 combines with J gene TRBJ1-2, with a possible D match to TRBD1 (5 bases). CDR3 length equals 11 residues. From germline, CDR1 is GTSNPN and CDR2 SVGIG (reference sequence). The CDR3 loop reads CAGAFVSGYTF. The DNA for the CDR3 is TGTGCTGGGGCGTTTGTCAGTGGCTACACCTTC.

The gene calls are TRBV5-4 and TRBJ2-3; 9 positions match TRBD2. This CDR3 is 16 amino acids long. V shed 4 bases, J shed 4 bases, and the junction held 10 bases outside the gene matches. The germline CDR1 and CDR2 sequences are SGHNT and YYREEE (reference sequence). The CDR3 reads CASSRGGGGAADTQYF. The CDR3 nucleotides are TGTGCCAGCAGCCGGGGTGGCGGGGGGGCCGCAGATACGCAGTATTTT.

This clone has a single count. The CDR3 DNA sequence: TGCAGCGTTAGCGACCCCAGGGGGAGCACAGATACGCAGTATTTT. Residues: CSVSDPRGSTDTQYF. V is TRBV29-1 and J is TRBJ2-3, with 7 bases that match TRBD1. The CDR3 sequence is 15 residues long. CDR1 is SQVTM, CDR2 ANQGSEA, per germline. V lost 5 bases to trimming and J lost 0 bases; unmatched junction nucleotides: 8.

The V and J genes are TRBV29-1 and TRBJ2-7, with 8 nucleotides matching TRBD1. The germline V gene has CDR1 SQVTM and CDR2 ANQGSEA. Trimming at V came to 5 bases and at J to 4 bases, leaving 7 bases not matched to a gene. This CDR3 has 13 residues. CDR3 sequence (DNA): TGCAGCGTTTCAGGGGGCGGTGGGTACGAGCAGTACTTC. Translation gives CSVSGGGGYEQYF.

This chain links TRBV15 with TRBJ2-5; the match to TRBD1 covers 7 bases. The germline V gene encodes CDR1 LNHNV and CDR2 YYDKDF (reference sequence). This CDR3 has 16 residues. V trimming: 0 bases; J trimming: 3 bases; junction bases outside the gene matches: 7. The CDR3 DNA sequence: TGTGCCACCAGCAGAGATCTGGGGCAGGGGGAAGAGACCCAGTACTTC. Its translation: CATSRDLGQGEETQYF.

This chain joins TRBV30 and TRBJ2-1; tentative D call: TRBD2 (5 bases). The CDR3 is 14 residues long. V lost 2 bases and J 2 bases, leaving 10 bases between the germline ends. Germline values: CDR1 GTSNPN, CDR2 SVGIG (reference sequence). CDR3 sequence reads: CAWSHSGTYNEQFF. The CDR3, as DNA: TGTGCCTGGAGTCACTCCGGGACCTACAATGAGCAGTTCTTC.

This clone was counted only a few times. The CDR3 carries no conserved terminal phenylalanine or tryptophan, so it likely arises from a read error. The DNA is left out, because the CDR3 cannot be placed on it with certainty; the CDR3 is given as TCRdb lists it. The rearrangement joins TRBV5-4 to TRBJ1-2. With termini counted, the CDR3 has 13 amino acids. Germline CDR1 reads SGHNT; CDR2 reads YYREEE (reference sequence). The CDR3 sequence is CASSLWGEPASPL.

This clone was seen more than once but under ten times. The V gene is TRBV15, the J gene TRBJ2-7, with D perhaps TRBD1 (7 bases). This CDR3 spans 16 amino acids. V gave up 2 bases and J gave up 4 bases, with 18 bases separating them. In germline, CDR1 is LNHNV, CDR2 YYDKDF (reference sequence). As DNA, the CDR3 is TGTGCCACCAGCAGACCTGGAGGGCAGGGGGGTTACGAGCAGTACTTC. Its translation: CATSRPGGQGGYEQYF.

V usage is TRBV6-1 and J usage is TRBJ1-5, with a tentative D call TRBD1 (6 bases). This CDR3 is built from 15 residues. The germline CDR1 and CDR2 sequences are MNHNS and SASEGT. Trimming removed 6 bases from V and 0 bases from J, with 12 bases in between. The CDR3 loop reads CASREGGISNQPQHF. CDR3 DNA sequence: TGTGCCAGCAGGGAGGGGGGTATTAGCAATCAGCCCCAGCATTTT.

J is TRBJ2-2 and V is TRBV7-3, with a weak D call TRBD1 (6 bases). This CDR3 is built from 16 residues. Trimming cost V 2 bases and J 0 bases, with 10 bases left between them. Germline-derived CDR1 and CDR2 are SGHTA and FQGTGA. DNA of the CDR3: TGTGCCAGCAGCTTACTGGACAGACCGAACACCGGGGAGCTGTTTTTT. Translated, it gives CASSLLDRPNTGELFF.

This clone was observed a few times. The chain combines TRBV7-2 with TRBJ2-5; TRBD2 aligns across 11 bases. CDR1 SGHTA and CDR2 FQGNSA come from the germline V gene. The length of the CDR3 is 17 residues. The ends lost 4 bases at V and 4 bases at J; junction bases unmatched: 11. The CDR3 region is CASSYPSVLAGVETQYF. The CDR3 DNA sequence: TGTGCCAGCAGCTACCCCTCAGTACTAGCGGGGGTAGAGACCCAGTACTTC.

The chain joins TRBV4-3 to TRBJ2-5; 7 bases agree with TRBD1. CDR1 LGHNA and CDR2 YSLEER come from the germline V gene. Trimming at V came to 6 bases and at J to 2 bases, leaving 9 bases not matched to a gene. There are 15 residues in the CDR3. CDR3 amino acids: CASRPGQLPQETQYF. CDR3 DNA sequence: TGCGCCAGCAGACCGGGACAGCTCCCTCAAGAGACCCAGTACTTC.

This CDR3 is CATSRGQGAAQETQYF. CDR3 nucleotides: TGTGCCACCAGCAGAGGACAGGGGGCAGCCCAAGAGACCCAGTACTTC. The V gene is TRBV15, the J gene TRBJ2-5; TRBD1 matches 10 bases. The length of the CDR3 is 16 residues. Germline V lookup: CDR1 LNHNV, CDR2 YYDKDF (reference sequence). Trimming at V came to 1 base and at J to 1 base, leaving 3 bases not matched to a gene.

CDR3: CASSPIVANTEAFF. The DNA for the CDR3 is TGTGCCAGCAGTCCGATCGTAGCGAACACTGAAGCTTTCTTT. The chain joins TRBV27 to TRBJ1-1, with D uncertain. The CDR3 sequence is 14 residues long. Trimming shortened V by 5 bases and J by 1 base, and 11 bases separated the two germline ends. Per the germline V gene, CDR1 is MNHEY and CDR2 is SMNVEV (reference sequence).

J is TRBJ2-7 and V is TRBV30; D not resolved. The germline V gene has CDR1 GTSNPN and CDR2 SVGIG (reference sequence). This CDR3 is 14 amino acids long. V was cut by 0 bases and J by 3 bases, with 12 bases left in between. This CDR3 is CAWSVTGPVYEQYF. DNA of the CDR3: TGTGCCTGGAGTGTAACCGGGCCAGTCTACGAGCAGTACTTC.

The chain links TRBV5-1 to TRBJ2-1; the match to TRBD2 covers 13 bases. V dropped 5 bases and J dropped 9; count of bases not matched to a gene: 8. This CDR3 comprises 15 residues. The germline V gene encodes CDR1 SGHRS and CDR2 YFSETQ. This CDR3 is CASSSGTSGAAEQFF. CDR3 coding DNA: TGCGCCAGCAGTTCCGGGACTAGCGGGGCGGCTGAGCAGTTCTTC.

The chain recombines TRBV12-5 with TRBJ2-5, with D perhaps TRBD1 (6 bases). The CDR3 runs 16 residues. Germline V gene sequence: CDR1 LGHNT, CDR2 FRNRAP. The V and J ends lost 2 bases and 1 base respectively, with 14 bases between them. The CDR3 region has the DNA TGTGCTAGTGGTTTGATCCACAGGGAGATCCAAGAGACCCAGTACTTC. As protein: CASGLIHREIQETQYF.

This clone was counted only a few times. The V gene is TRBV6-5, the J gene TRBJ2-2; 7 positions agree with TRBD1. Germline lookup yields CDR1 MNHEY and CDR2 SVGAGI. The CDR3 is 15 amino acids. V lost 11 bases, J lost 0 bases, and 9 bases stayed unmatched. CDR3 amino acids: CASKGQGANTGELFF. The DNA for the CDR3 is TGTGCCTCCAAGGGGCAGGGGGCGAACACCGGGGAGCTGTTTTTT.

Here the CDR3 reads CASTDRGRTGELFF. CDR3 bases: TGTGCCAGTACTGACAGGGGACGAACCGGGGAGCTGTTTTTT. The chain combines TRBV19 with TRBJ2-2, with TRBD1 matching 8 bases. There are 14 residues in the CDR3. Germline V gives CDR1 LNHDA, CDR2 SQIVND (reference sequence). V lost 7 bases and J lost 5; bases outside the gene matches: 6. The full variable domain, its missing parts supplied by reference TRBV19 and TRBJ2-2, is DGGITQSPKYLFRKEGQNVTLSCEQNLNHDAMYWYRQDPGQGLRLIYYSQIVNDFQKGDIAEGYSVSREKKESFPLTVTSAQKNPTAFYLCASTDRGRTGELFFGEGSRLTVL.

This chain joins TRBV29-1 and TRBJ2-1; possibly TRBD1 for D (6 bases). Germline V gene data show CDR1 as SQVTM and CDR2 as ANQGSEA. V lost 4 bases, J lost 2 bases, and 12 bases lay in between. The CDR3 runs 14 residues. CDR3 in DNA: TGCAGCGTTGTGGACAGCACAGCCTACAATGAGCAGTTCTTC. As protein: CSVVDSTAYNEQFF.

This chain joins TRBV19 and TRBJ2-1, with 10 bases identical to TRBD1. Looked up from germline, CDR1 is LNHDA and CDR2 is SQIVND (reference sequence). The CDR3 totals 15 residues. Germline trimming cut 9 bases from V and 2 bases from J; bases unmatched to any gene: 7. CDR3: CASRTGTGAYNEQFF. For the CDR3, the DNA is TGTGCCAGCAGGACCGGGACAGGGGCCTACAATGAGCAGTTCTTC. The variable domain in full, completed from reference TRBV19 and TRBJ2-1, reads DGGITQSPKYLFRKEGQNVTLSCEQNLNHDAMYWYRQDPGQGLRLIYYSQIVNDFQKGDIAEGYSVSREKKESFPLTVTSAQKNPTAFYLCASRTGTGAYNEQFFGPGTRLTVL.

The chain couples TRBV25-1 to TRBJ2-5; TRBD2 matches at 7 bases. Germline V gene sequence: CDR1 MGHDK, CDR2 SYGVNS. The J segment lost 1 base and the V segment lost 6 bases, leaving 11 bases of the junction unmatched. The CDR3 totals 16 residues. The DNA of the CDR3 is TGTGCCAGCAGCGCGACTGTACGGGGGGTCCAAGAGACCCAGTACTTC. As protein: CASSATVRGVQETQYF.